A selection of T cell receptor beta chains follows, all from one sample in a study of blood T cells in healthy people across ages. TCRdb re-analysed the 5' RACE reads in MiXCR, keeping a single row per CDR3 protein. The sample lists some 1.5 million distinct CDR3 sequences; 40% to 45% were seen once. The sequenced sample was blood. Receptor source: a young woman in good health. Both conserved end residues are part of each CDR3.

length,V,CDR3
15,TRBV4-1,CASSQGPGVTYEQYF
13,TRBV12-3/TRBV12-4,CASSFQNYNEQFF
15,TRBV7-2,CASSLESLAGAEQFF
14,TRBV6-2/TRBV6-3,CASRPQGVNQPQHF
14,TRBV25-1,CATTGTGGPDTQYF
15,TRBV4-2,CASSQARATGTEAFF
15,TRBV3-1,CASNGPADGANVLTF
16,TRBV24-1,CATSDPSQGARETQYF
15,TRBV7-2,CASSSSLAGVDTQYF
15,TRBV12-3/TRBV12-4,CASSLSSRGWNEQFF
14,TRBV20-1,CSAPPGQNNEKLFF
18,TRBV14,CASSQDLISGSELDTQYF
11,TRBV25-1,CASSVEGEQYF
15,TRBV10-2,CASRDRVSGADTQYF
13,TRBV20-1,CSARTGTVEKLFF
13,TRBV5-1,CASSLTGDLGYTF
15,TRBV4-1,CASSLPGLARETQYF
13,TRBV27,CASSLRPYYEQYF
15,TRBV7-3,CASSPPDYSTDTQYF
13,TRBV20-1,CSARTQTNYGYTF
14,TRBV7-9,CASSSLVGQETQYF
11,TRBV29-1,CSAASSDTQYF
15,TRBV4-1,CASSRTLGTQETQYF
12,TRBV10-3,CATLARAGEQYF
15,TRBV18,CASSPPPSEPYEQYF
15,TRBV12-3/TRBV12-4,CASSPRGRVYTEAFF